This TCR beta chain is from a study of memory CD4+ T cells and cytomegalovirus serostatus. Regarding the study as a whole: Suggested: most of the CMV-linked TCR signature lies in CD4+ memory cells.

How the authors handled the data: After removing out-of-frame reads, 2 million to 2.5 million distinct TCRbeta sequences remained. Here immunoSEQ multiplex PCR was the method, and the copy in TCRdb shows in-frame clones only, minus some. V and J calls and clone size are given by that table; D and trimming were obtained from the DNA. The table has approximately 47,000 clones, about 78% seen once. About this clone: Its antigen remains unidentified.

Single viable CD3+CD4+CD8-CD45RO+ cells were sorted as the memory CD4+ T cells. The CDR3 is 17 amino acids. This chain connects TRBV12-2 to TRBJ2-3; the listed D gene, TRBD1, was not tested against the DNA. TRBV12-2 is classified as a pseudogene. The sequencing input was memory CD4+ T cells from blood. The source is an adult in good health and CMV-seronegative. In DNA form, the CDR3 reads TGTGCAAGTCGCTTCGTAACTCGGGACAGACACACAGATACGCAGTATTTT. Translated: CASRFVTRDRHTDTQYF.